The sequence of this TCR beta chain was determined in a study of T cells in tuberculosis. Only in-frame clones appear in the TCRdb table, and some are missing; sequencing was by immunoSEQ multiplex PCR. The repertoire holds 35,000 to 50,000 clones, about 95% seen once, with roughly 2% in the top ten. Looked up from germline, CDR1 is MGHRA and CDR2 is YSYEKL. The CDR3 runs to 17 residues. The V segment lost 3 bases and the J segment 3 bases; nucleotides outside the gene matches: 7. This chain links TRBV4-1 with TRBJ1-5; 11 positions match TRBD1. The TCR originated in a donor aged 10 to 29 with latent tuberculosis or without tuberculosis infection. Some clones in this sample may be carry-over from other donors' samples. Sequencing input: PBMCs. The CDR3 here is CASSHRTGGSDNQPQHF. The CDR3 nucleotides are TGCGCCAGCAGCCATCGGACAGGGGGCTCCGACAATCAGCCCCAGCATTTT.